The clone carrying this T cell receptor beta chain was observed once. These data are taken from a study of blood T cell repertoires in COVID-19. Those who participated ranged in age from about 18 to 89 years and resided in about two dozen US areas. Which cohort a participant joined came from the clinical history participants gave. Recovery meant two consecutive negative NP/OP PCR tests, professional clearance, or resolved symptoms. Source study methods: For nucleated cells, counts were estimated from reference gene primer amplification. The repertoire was sequenced with immunoSEQ multiplex PCR; TCRdb's copy has only in-frame clones and lacks some. Clonal size and the V and J genes are those of that table, whereas D and trimming came from the DNA. The sample has about 160,000 clones, around 89% seen once. Trimming cost V 0 bases and J 5 bases, with 20 bases left between them. This CDR3 is 17 amino acids long. Looked up from germline, CDR1 is SGDLS and CDR2 is YYNGEE.

The clonotype comes from a woman in her forties or fifties who had recovered from COVID-19. The material sequenced was PBMCs or T cells enriched from blood (not recorded which). The V call is TRBV9, the J call TRBJ1-2; TRBD1 might be the D (5 bases). The DNA for the CDR3 is TGTGCCAGCAGCGTAGACCCAAGTCAGGGTTCCGGGTATGGCTACACCTTC. This gives the protein CASSVDPSQGSGYGYTF.